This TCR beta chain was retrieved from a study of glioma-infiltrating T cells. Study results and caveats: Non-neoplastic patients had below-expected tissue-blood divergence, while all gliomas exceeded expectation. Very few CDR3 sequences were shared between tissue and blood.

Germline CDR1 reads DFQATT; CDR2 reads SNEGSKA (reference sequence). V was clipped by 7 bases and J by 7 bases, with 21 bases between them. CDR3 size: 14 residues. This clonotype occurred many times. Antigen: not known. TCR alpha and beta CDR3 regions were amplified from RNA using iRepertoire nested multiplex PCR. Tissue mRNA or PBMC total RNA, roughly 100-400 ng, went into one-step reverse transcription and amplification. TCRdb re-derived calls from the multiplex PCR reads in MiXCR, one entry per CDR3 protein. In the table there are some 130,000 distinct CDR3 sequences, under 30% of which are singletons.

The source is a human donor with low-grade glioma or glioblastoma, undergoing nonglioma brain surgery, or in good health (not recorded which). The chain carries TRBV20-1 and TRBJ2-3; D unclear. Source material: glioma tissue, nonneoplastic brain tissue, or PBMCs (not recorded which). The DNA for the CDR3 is TGCAGTGGCACCCAGCCCAATCCCCCCAATACGCAGTATTTT. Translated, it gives CSGTQPNPPNTQYF.